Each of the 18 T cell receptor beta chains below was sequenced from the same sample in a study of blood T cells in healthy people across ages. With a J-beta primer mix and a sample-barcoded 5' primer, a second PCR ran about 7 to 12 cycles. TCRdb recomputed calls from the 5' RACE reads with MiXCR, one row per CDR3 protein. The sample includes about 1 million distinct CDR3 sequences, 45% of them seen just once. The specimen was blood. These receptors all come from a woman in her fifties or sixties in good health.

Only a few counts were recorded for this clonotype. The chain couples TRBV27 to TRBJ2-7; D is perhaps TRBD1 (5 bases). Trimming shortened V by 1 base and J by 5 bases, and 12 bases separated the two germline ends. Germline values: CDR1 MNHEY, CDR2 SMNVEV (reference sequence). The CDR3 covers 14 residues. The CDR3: CASSLFQGRHEQYF. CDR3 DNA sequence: TGTGCCAGCAGTTTATTCCAGGGTCGCCACGAGCAGTACTTC.

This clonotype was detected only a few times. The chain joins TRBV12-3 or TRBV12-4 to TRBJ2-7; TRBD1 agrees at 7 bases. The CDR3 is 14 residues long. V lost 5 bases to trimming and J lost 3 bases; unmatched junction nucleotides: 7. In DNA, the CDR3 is TGTGCCAGCAGTCCCGGGGCAGGGGGCTACGAGCAGTACTTC. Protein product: CASSPGAGGYEQYF.

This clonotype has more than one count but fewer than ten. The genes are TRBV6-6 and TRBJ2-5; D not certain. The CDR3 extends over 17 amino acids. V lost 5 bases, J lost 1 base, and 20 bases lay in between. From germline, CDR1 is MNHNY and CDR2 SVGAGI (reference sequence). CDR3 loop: CASSTPETALTQETQYF. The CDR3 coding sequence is TGTGCCAGCAGTACACCTGAGACGGCGCTAACCCAAGAGACCCAGTACTTC.

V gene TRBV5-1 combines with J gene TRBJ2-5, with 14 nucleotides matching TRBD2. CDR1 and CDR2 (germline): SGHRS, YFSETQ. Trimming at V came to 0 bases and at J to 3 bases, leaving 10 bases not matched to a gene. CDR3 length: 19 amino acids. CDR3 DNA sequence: TGCGCCAGCAGCTTGGGTGGGACTAGCGGGAGCCGGGAAGAAGAGACCCAGTACTTC. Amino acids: CASSLGGTSGSREEETQYF.

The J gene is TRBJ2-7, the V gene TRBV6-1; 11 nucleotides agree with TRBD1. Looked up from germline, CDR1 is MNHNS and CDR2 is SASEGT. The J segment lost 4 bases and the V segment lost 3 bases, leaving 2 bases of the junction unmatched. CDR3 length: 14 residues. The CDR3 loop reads CASSEDRGQYEQYF. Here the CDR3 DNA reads TGTGCCAGCAGTGAGGACAGGGGGCAGTACGAGCAGTACTTC.

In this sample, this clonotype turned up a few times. The CDR3 loop is CASSSLSSGTQVEQYF. For the CDR3, the DNA is TGTGCCAGCAGCTCTCTATCTAGCGGAACTCAGGTCGAGCAGTACTTC. J is TRBJ2-5 and V is TRBV7-6, with 7 bases matching TRBD2. The J call is doubtful: the DNA matches TRBJ2-7 better. Germline loops: CDR1 SGHVS, CDR2 FNYEAQ. The CDR3 is 16 residues long.

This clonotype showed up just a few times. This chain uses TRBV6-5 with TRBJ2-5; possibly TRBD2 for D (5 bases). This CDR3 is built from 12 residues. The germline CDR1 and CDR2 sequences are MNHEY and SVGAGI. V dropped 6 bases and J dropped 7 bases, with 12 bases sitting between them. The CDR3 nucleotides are TGTGCCAGCAGCGAGGAGGCGGGGACCCAGTACTTC. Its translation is CASSEEAGTQYF.

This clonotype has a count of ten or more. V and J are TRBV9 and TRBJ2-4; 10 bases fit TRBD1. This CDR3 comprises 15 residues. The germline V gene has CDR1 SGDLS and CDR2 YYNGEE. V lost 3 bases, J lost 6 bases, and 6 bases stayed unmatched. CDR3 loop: CASSARQGAINIQYF. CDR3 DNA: TGTGCCAGCAGCGCGAGACAGGGGGCAATAAACATTCAGTACTTC.

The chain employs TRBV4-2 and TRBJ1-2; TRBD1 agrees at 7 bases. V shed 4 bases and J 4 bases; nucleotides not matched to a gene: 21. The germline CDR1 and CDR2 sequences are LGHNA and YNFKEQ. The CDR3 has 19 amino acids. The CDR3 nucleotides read TGTGCCAGCAGCCCTTTTGAGGGGGCTGGCGTAGAGTGGAGCTATGGCTACACCTTC. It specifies CASSPFEGAGVEWSYGYTF.

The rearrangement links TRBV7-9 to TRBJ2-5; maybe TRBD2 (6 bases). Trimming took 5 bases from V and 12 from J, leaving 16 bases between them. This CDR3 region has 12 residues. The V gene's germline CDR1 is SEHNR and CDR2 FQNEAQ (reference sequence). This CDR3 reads CASSLPRDREYF. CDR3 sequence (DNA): TGTGCCAGCAGCCTCCCGCGGGATAGGGAGTACTTC.

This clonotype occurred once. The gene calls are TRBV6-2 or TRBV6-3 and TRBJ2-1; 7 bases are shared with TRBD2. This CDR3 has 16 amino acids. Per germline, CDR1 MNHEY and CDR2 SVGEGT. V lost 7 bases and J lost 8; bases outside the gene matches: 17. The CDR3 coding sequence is TGTGCCAGCACCCCAAACCGGGACTACGCTAGTGATGAGCAGTTCTTC. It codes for CASTPNRDYASDEQFF.

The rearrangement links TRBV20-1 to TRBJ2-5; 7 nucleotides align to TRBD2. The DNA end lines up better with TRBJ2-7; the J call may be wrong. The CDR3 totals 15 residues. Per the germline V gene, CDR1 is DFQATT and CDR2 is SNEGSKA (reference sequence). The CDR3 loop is CSARGLAETADEQYF. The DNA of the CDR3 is TGCAGTGCTAGAGGCCTAGCGGAGACGGCGGACGAGCAGTACTTC.

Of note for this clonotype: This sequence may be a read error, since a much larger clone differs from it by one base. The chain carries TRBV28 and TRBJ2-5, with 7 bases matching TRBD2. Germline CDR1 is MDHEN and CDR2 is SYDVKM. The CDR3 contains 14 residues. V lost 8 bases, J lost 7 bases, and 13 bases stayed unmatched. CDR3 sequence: CASGQRWEGATQYF. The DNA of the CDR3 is TGTGCCAGCGGACAAAGGTGGGAGGGAGCGACCCAGTACTTC.

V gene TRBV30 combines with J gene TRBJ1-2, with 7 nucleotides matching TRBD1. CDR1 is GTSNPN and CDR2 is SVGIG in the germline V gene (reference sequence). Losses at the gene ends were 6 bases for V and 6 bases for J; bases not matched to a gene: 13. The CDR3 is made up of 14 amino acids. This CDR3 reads CACPRQGERNGYTF. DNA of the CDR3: TGTGCCTGCCCCAGACAGGGAGAGAGGAATGGCTACACCTTC.

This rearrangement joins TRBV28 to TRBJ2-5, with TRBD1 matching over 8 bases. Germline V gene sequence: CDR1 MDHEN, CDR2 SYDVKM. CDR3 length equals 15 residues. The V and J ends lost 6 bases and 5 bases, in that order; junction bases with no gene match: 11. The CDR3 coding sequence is TGTGCCAGCAGGTCCCTTCAGGGGGCCGGGGAGACCCAGTACTTC. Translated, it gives CASRSLQGAGETQYF.

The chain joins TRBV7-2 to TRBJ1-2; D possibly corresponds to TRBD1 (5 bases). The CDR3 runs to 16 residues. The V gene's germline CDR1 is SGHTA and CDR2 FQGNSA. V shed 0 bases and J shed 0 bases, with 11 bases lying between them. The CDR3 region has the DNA TGTGCCAGCAGCTTAGCGGGGCAGATTACTAACTATGGCTACACCTTC. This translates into CASSLAGQITNYGYTF.

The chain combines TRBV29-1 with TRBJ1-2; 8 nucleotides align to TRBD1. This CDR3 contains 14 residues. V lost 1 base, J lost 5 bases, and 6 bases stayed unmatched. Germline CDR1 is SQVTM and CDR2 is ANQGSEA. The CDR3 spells CSVEGPRTGYGYTF. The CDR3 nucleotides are TGCAGCGTTGAAGGTCCCAGGACAGGGTATGGCTACACCTTC. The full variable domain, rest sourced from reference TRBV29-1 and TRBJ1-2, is SAVISQKPSRDICQRGTSLTIQCQVDSQVTMMFWYRQQPGQSLTLIATANQGSEATYESGFVIDKFPISRPNLTFSTLTVSNMSPEDSSIYLCSVEGPRTGYGYTFGSGTRLTVV.

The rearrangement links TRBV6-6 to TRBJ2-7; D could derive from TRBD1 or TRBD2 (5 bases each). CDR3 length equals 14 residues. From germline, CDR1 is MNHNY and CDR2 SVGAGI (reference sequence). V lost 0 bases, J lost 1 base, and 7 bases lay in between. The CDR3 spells CASSYSGDSYEQYF. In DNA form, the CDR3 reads TGTGCCAGCAGTTACTCGGGGGATTCCTACGAGCAGTACTTC.